A single sample is the source of the 20 T cell receptor beta chains below, sequenced in a study of memory CD4+ T cells and cytomegalovirus serostatus (dated by TCRdb to the late 2010s). Library creation used the immunoSEQ multiplex PCR assay. Imported from immuneACCESS, the table was reduced by TCRdb to in-frame sequences with V and J called. These copies leave out some clones; in studies compared against another copy, an unresolved V gene accounts for under half, and the cause of the remainder is not known. The sample table contains under 35,000 clones; only one count was recorded for approximately 80% of them. Of the sample, roughly 0.98% falls within the top ten clones. A FACSAria II was used to sort memory CD4+ T cells, defined as single viable CD3+CD4+CD8-CD45RO+ cells. The source material was memory CD4+ T cells from blood. The receptors originated from an adult in good health and CMV-seronegative.

J is TRBJ2-7 and V is TRBV27; the match to TRBD1 covers 9 bases. CDR1 is MNHEY and CDR2 is SMNVEV in the germline V gene (reference sequence). There are 14 residues in the CDR3. Trimming took 5 bases from V and 5 from J; bases not matched to a gene: 7. CDR3: CASSSFGTGNEQYF. The CDR3 coding sequence is TGTGCCAGCAGTAGCTTTGGGACAGGGAACGAGCAGTACTTC.

V usage is TRBV11-2 and J usage is TRBJ1-2; D gene unclear. V lost 5 bases and J lost 8, with 18 bases in between. Looked up from germline, CDR1 is SGHAT and CDR2 is FQNNGV. This CDR3 region has 14 residues. CDR3 in amino acids: CASSINLGVHGYTF. In nucleotides, the CDR3 is TGTGCCAGCAGCATTAACCTCGGGGTTCACGGCTACACCTTC. The entire variable domain, with the rest obtained from reference TRBV11-2 and TRBJ1-2, is as follows: EAGVAQSPRYKIIEKRQSVAFWCNPISGHATLYWYQQILGQGPKLLIQFQNNGVVDDSQLPKDRFSAERLKGVDSTLKIQPAKLEDSAVYLCASSINLGVHGYTFGSGTRLTVV.

The genes are TRBV4-3 and TRBJ2-5; D is possibly TRBD2 (5 bases). This CDR3 comprises 13 residues. Germline loops: CDR1 LGHNA, CDR2 YSLEER. Trimming cost V 3 bases and J 4 bases, with 9 bases left between them. DNA for the CDR3: TGCGCCAGCAGCCAGAGGGTGGGAGAGACCCAGTACTTC. It codes for CASSQRVGETQYF.

V gene TRBV18 combines with J gene TRBJ1-5; D is possibly TRBD1 (5 bases). The CDR3 is 14 residues long. The germline V gene has CDR1 KGHSH and CDR2 LQKENI. The V and J ends lost 6 bases and 3 bases respectively, with 12 bases between them. The DNA of the CDR3 is TGTGCCAGCTCCCCCGGACACTACAATCAGCCCCAGCATTTT. Its translation is CASSPGHYNQPQHF. Complete variable domain (other parts from reference TRBV18 and TRBJ1-5): NAGVMQNPRHLVRRRGQEARLRCSPMKGHSHVYWYRQLPEEGLKFMVYLQKENIIDESGMPKERFSAEFPKEGPSILRIQQVVRGDSAAYFCASSPGHYNQPQHFGDGTRLSIL.

The chain couples TRBV19 to TRBJ2-2, with 10 bases fitting TRBD1. This CDR3 comprises 17 residues. Germline trimming cut 6 bases from V and 1 base from J; bases unmatched to any gene: 8. Germline-derived CDR1 and CDR2 are LNHDA and SQIVND (reference sequence). CDR3 nucleotide sequence: TGTGCCAGTAGAACCGGGACAGGGGTCGGGAACACCGGGGAGCTGTTTTTT. This translates into CASRTGTGVGNTGELFF.

This clone was observed a handful of times. The chain recombines TRBV10-1 with TRBJ1-3; tentatively, D is TRBD1 (5 bases). The CDR3 sequence is 14 residues long. The V and J ends lost 6 bases and 4 bases respectively, with 13 bases between them. Germline CDR1 is WNHNN and CDR2 is SYGVQD (reference sequence). CDR3 loop: CASSTGTDGNTIYF. CDR3 nucleotide sequence: TGCGCCAGCAGCACCGGGACCGACGGAAACACCATATATTTT.

V is TRBV2 and J is TRBJ1-4; D not certain. The length of the CDR3 is 13 residues. V was trimmed by 6 bases and J by 5 bases, leaving 10 bases between them. Germline values: CDR1 SNHLY, CDR2 FYNNEI. The CDR3 coding sequence is TGTGCCAGCAGGCCCGAGAACAATGAAAAACTGTTTTTT. Encoded protein: CASRPENNEKLFF.

J is TRBJ1-4 and V is TRBV29-1; maybe TRBD1 (6 bases). CDR1 and CDR2 (germline): SQVTM, ANQGSEA. V was pared by 7 bases and J by 3 bases, with 12 bases between. This CDR3 contains 13 residues. The DNA of the CDR3 is TGCAGCGCCGGGGGCACGGCTAATGAAAAACTGTTTTTT. This sequence encodes CSAGGTANEKLFF.

This clone was observed a handful of times. The chain joins TRBV7-2 to TRBJ1-5; D is ambiguous. V lost 2 bases and J 3 bases, leaving 5 bases between the germline ends. The CDR3 is made up of 13 amino acids. Germline assignment: CDR1 SGHTA and CDR2 FQGNSA. CDR3 loop: CASSLTDNQPQHF. In nucleotides, the CDR3 is TGTGCCAGCAGCTTAACAGACAATCAGCCCCAGCATTTT.

This clone was seen only once. The rearrangement joins TRBV30 to TRBJ2-1; a possible D gene is TRBD2 (5 bases). Germline-derived CDR1 and CDR2 are GTSNPN and SVGIG (reference sequence). This CDR3 has 14 amino acids. Trimming stripped 2 bases from V and 13 bases from J, with 21 bases between. CDR3 residues: CAWSFRGSQGGQFF. The CDR3 DNA reads TGTGCCTGGAGTTTCCGGGGTTCCCAAGGAGGCCAGTTCTTC. The full variable domain, rest sourced from reference TRBV30 and TRBJ2-1, is SQTIHQWPATLVQPVGSPLSLECTVEGTSNPNLYWYRQAAGRGLQLLFYSVGIGQISSEVPQNLSASRPQDRQFILSSKKLLLSDSGFYLCAWSFRGSQGGQFFGPGTRLTVL.

In its sample, this clone ranks as medium-sized. This sequence joins TRBV6-5 and TRBJ1-4; weak D call: TRBD1 (6 bases). V was clipped by 0 bases and J by 8 bases, with 13 bases between them. This CDR3 contains 15 residues. The germline V gene has CDR1 MNHEY and CDR2 SVGAGI. This CDR3 reads CASSYSSRGGEKLFF. CDR3 DNA sequence: TGTGCCAGCAGTTACTCAAGCAGGGGTGGGGAAAAACTGTTTTTT.

Concerning this clone itself: The same CDR3 can be traced to other DNA sequences in this sample. The chain uses TRBV5-1 and TRBJ2-2; 7 nucleotides agree with TRBD1. Per the germline V gene, CDR1 is SGHRS and CDR2 is YFSETQ. The junction had 2 bases not matched to a gene; V was cut back by 0 bases and J by 3 bases. The CDR3 extends over 15 amino acids. CDR3: CASSLGDRDTGELFF. The CDR3 nucleotides read TGCGCCAGCAGCTTGGGCGACAGGGACACCGGGGAGCTGTTTTTT.

This clone was observed a handful of times. This chain joins TRBV21-1 and TRBJ1-2; TRBD1, the table's D call, was not compared with the DNA. TRBV21-1 is marked as a pseudogene. The CDR3 sequence is 15 residues long. The DNA for the CDR3 is TGTGCCAGCAGCAGAGCGGACAGTCAGGACTATGGCTACACCTTC. Protein product: CASSRADSQDYGYTF.

With respect to this clone: The DNA is omitted, as the CDR3 cannot be located on it reliably, and the CDR3 follows TCRdb's listing. The chain is built from TRBV12-5 and TRBJ1-5. Per the germline V gene, CDR1 is LGHNT and CDR2 is FRNRAP. Counting both end residues, the CDR3 totals 17 amino acids. The CDR3 here is CASGLVMGGGSNQPQHF.

A few counts support this clone. The J gene is TRBJ2-3, the V gene TRBV7-6; D possibly corresponds to TRBD1 (5 bases). Trimming removed 2 bases at V and 1 base at J, with 13 bases between. This CDR3 has 16 residues. CDR1 is SGHVS and CDR2 is FNYEAQ in the germline V gene. CDR3 in amino acids: CASSLNQGGRTDTQYF. CDR3 sequence (DNA): TGTGCCAGCAGCTTAAACCAGGGTGGCCGCACAGATACGCAGTATTTT.

The chain links TRBV11-2 to TRBJ1-1; 7 bases are shared with TRBD1. The V and J ends lost 5 bases and 5 bases, in that order; junction bases with no gene match: 5. Looked up from germline, CDR1 is SGHAT and CDR2 is FQNNGV. The CDR3 covers 13 residues. The CDR3 protein is CASSASTGTEAFF. The CDR3 nucleotides read TGTGCCAGCAGCGCCTCGACAGGGACTGAAGCTTTCTTT.

The chain couples TRBV6-6 to TRBJ2-7; 8 positions match TRBD1. The CDR3 is 14 residues long. Germline CDR1 and CDR2: MNHNY and SVGAGI (reference sequence). The trim removed 5 bases at V and 5 bases at J, leaving 8 bases unmatched. CDR3 residues: CASSPGQGSNEQYF. CDR3 coding DNA: TGTGCCAGCAGTCCCGGACAGGGTAGTAACGAGCAGTACTTC.

This chain connects TRBV2 to TRBJ2-7; D is unresolved. V lost 8 bases to trimming and J lost 4 bases, with 18 bases between them. Germline values: CDR1 SNHLY, CDR2 FYNNEI. This CDR3 comprises 14 residues. The chain's CDR3 is CASGPRVHNYEQYF. CDR3 bases: TGTGCCAGCGGGCCCCGGGTCCACAATTACGAGCAGTACTTC. Full variable domain (outside the CDR3, taken from reference TRBV2 and TRBJ2-7): EPEVTQTPSHQVTQMGQEVILRCVPISNHLYFYWYRQILGQKVEFLVSFYNNEISEKSEIFDDQFSVERPDGSNFTLKIRSTKLEDSAMYFCASGPRVHNYEQYFGPGTRLTVT.

This clone was counted a single time. The J gene is TRBJ2-7, the V gene TRBV5-1; 12 bases align to TRBD2. The junction had 12 bases not matched to a gene; V was cut back by 3 bases and J by 2 bases. This CDR3 has 18 residues. Germline CDR1 reads SGHRS; CDR2 reads YFSETQ. The CDR3 nucleotides are TGCGCCAGCAGCTCCAAACTAGCGGGGGGCCGGTCAACCTACGAGCAGTACTTC. Residues: CASSSKLAGGRSTYEQYF.

This chain uses TRBV15 with TRBJ2-2; D is perhaps TRBD2 (5 bases). With 0 bases removed from V and 4 bases from J, the gap between germline ends came to 15 bases. This CDR3 region has 17 residues. Germline V CDR1 and CDR2: LNHNV, YYDKDF (reference sequence). DNA of the CDR3: TGTGCCACCAGCAGAGATAGGGCTAGCCGGGGCACCGGGGAGCTGTTTTTT. Translating gives CATSRDRASRGTGELFF.